One T cell receptor (beta chain) is described in this entry. Many counts were recorded for this clonotype. Its antigen is currently not known. Base qualities are not recorded, but no much larger clone differs from it by a single base. The sample originates from a study of T-cell memory formation after mild COVID-19 (dated by TCRdb to 2020 to 2022). About the study as a whole: TCR sequence clusters from the two donors were largely donor specific. In a couple of donors, T-cell clones that expanded and contracted after mild COVID-19 were followed by sequencing TCRalpha and TCRbeta repertoires longitudinally. The cohort comprised two young, previously healthy adult volunteers, one female and one male.

Beyond this particular receptor, the publication reports: Contracting CD4+ clones appeared mostly in the CM and EM memory subsets, whereas CD8+ clones were enriched in EMRA. Clones contracting from day 15 to 85 had balanced CD4/CD8 phenotypes, while a second wave expanding from day 15 to 37 was biased towards CD4+. Some responding clones were found in pre-infection memory, which suggests that pre-existing cross-reactive memory T cells took part in the SARS-CoV-2 response. Whether the second-wave clones peaking on day 37 were SARS-CoV-2 specific was not confirmed. The study covered only a couple of mild cases, and larger cohorts including severe cases with pre-infection samples were considered necessary.

Ficoll-Paque density gradient centrifugation was the method used to isolate PBMCs. The CDR3, from cysteine to phenylalanine, totals 13 residues. CDR3 DNA is the only sequence kept; it has 39 bases, read in frame from the first base. The germline V gene sets CDR1 to MGHRA and CDR2 to YSYEKL. V is reduced by 4 bases and J by 4 bases, leaving a spacing of 8 bases between them. The sample was run on an Illumina NovaSeq 6000. cDNA libraries for TCRalpha and TCRbeta were prepared by 5'RACE using constant-segment primers, with sample barcodes and unique molecular identifiers added. Trizol reagent was used to extract RNA from every sample. Amplification of the libraries took two PCR steps, and the second step added a second sample barcode plus Illumina TruSeq adapters. The libraries were sequenced on an Illumina NovaSeq using 2 x 150 bp paired-end reads. In the original analysis: Reads were demultiplexed and collapsed into UMI-guided consensus sequences with migec v1.2.7. Using mixcr v2.1.11, the UMI consensuses were aligned to TRA and TRB V and J templates and assembled into clonotypes. A clonotype was counted as expanded or contracted only when both edgeR and NoisET called the clonotype significant, with the noise models trained on biological replicates. For edgeR calls, the cutoffs were a false discovery rate-adjusted p below 0.01 and a log2 fold-change threshold of 1. As an exploratory analysis of dynamics, max-normalized trajectories of the 1000 most abundant clonotypes were examined with PCA combined with hierarchical clustering. Each responding clone was given a CD4 or CD8 phenotype based on the CD4+ and CD8+ repertoires, which had been sequenced separately. TCRdb reprocessing: public reads trimmed at Q25 with fastp, clones called with MiXCR, in-frame beta chains kept. Identical CDR3 proteins give one entry, which carries the most common genes and DNA. The V and J calls and clone size come from TCRdb's table, not from the authors' own analysis. The sample records 350,000 to 550,000 distinct CDR3 sequences, 18% of which are singletons. Of the sample, 20% to 25% falls within the top ten clones.

The chain was built from TRBV4-1 and TRBJ2-1, with the identity of the D gene unclear. Input material: PBMCs or a T cell subset sorted from them (not recorded which). The sequence was collected from a man in his late teens or twenties who had mild COVID-19 (a few samples of this study predate the infection). The sample titles of this study are shuffled in the database, so cell type and time point are left out; the donor was told from shared clones. The bases are TGCGCCAGCAGCCGCGGCCTATACAATGAGCAGTTCTTC. It is translated as CASSRGLYNEQFF.